A few counts support the clone carrying this TCR beta chain. Methods used by the authors: Amplifying reference gene primers gave estimates of nucleated cell counts. Measured with immunoSEQ multiplex PCR; TCRdb has only the in-frame clones, and not every one. The DNA gave D and trimming, while V, J and clone size come from that table. There are a few hundred thousand clones in the sample; roughly 90% occur only once, and about 0.64% lies in the top ten. V shed 6 bases, J shed 3 bases, and the junction held 19 bases outside the gene matches. This CDR3 contains 18 residues. Germline CDR1 is MNHEY and CDR2 is SMNVEV (reference sequence). This record belongs to a study of blood T cell repertoires in COVID-19.

The rearrangement links TRBV27 to TRBJ2-7; 8 bases map to TRBD1. Sequencing was carried out using peripheral blood. This sequence originates from a human donor in a cohort sampled during active COVID-19. In DNA form, the CDR3 reads TGTGCCAGCAGCGTAACCCCCCCTACAGGGGGGATCTACTACGAGCAGTACTTC. This sequence encodes CASSVTPPTGGIYYEQYF.